A selection of T cell receptor beta chains follows, all from one sample in a study of tumor-infiltrating lymphocytes in localized non-small cell lung cancer. The repertoire was sequenced with immunoSEQ multiplex PCR; TCRdb's copy has only in-frame clones and lacks some. The table lists 12,000 or so clones, about 78% of them singletons. Sequencing was performed on uninvolved lung tissue not adjacent to the tumor. The receptors were sampled from a human donor with non-small cell lung cancer. Each CDR3 is given without its conserved first and last residue. D genes are given only for firm matches.

d_call	v_call	j_call	cdr3_length	cdr3_aa
.	TRBV28	TRBJ1-2	9	ASSLGGGYT
.	TRBV27	TRBJ1-3	17	ASSPRGGFGGLAGNTIY
.	TRBV7-2	TRBJ2-7	10	ASSLAGSEQY
.	TRBV7-2	TRBJ1-1	11	ASSLLTNTEAF
.	TRBV19	TRBJ1-5	11	ASGGEYNQPQH
.	TRBV4-1	TRBJ2-3	11	ASSAQRADTQY
TRBD1	TRBV2	TRBJ1-1	14	ASSSWTGETNTEAF
.	TRBV6-6	TRBJ2-2	11	ASSYLGLGELF
TRBD1	TRBV29-1	TRBJ2-5	12	SADPGTGGETQY
.	TRBV6-5	TRBJ2-5	11	ASSLGYQETQY
.	TRBV30	TRBJ1-2	10	AWWRGNYGYT
.	TRBV5-4	TRBJ2-5	14	ASSPSKSGPQETQY
.	TRBV5-1	TRBJ2-3	14	ASSLRLDTSTDTQY
.	TRBV5-1	TRBJ1-1	12	ASSRKSENTEAF
.	TRBV7-9	TRBJ1-2	11	ASSLEHGHGYT
.	TRBV7-9	TRBJ1-2	13	ASSQDPNSQRGYT
.	TRBV5-1	TRBJ2-7	13	ASSLEATLPYEQY
.	TRBV15	TRBJ2-7	11	ATSREAAYEQY
.	TRBV5-1	TRBJ2-2	12	ASSFVAASGELF
TRBD2	TRBV4-1	TRBJ2-3	10	ASGGGTDTQY
.	TRBV6-5	TRBJ2-7	13	ASSYHPGHSYEQY
TRBD2	TRBV6-5	TRBJ2-4	13	ASSYGTSGNYIQY
.	TRBV4-1	TRBJ1-5	12	ASSLSQGNQPQH
TRBD1	TRBV18	TRBJ1-5	13	ASSFGTGVGQPQH
.	TRBV7-8	TRBJ1-5	13	ASSRSRVRNQPQH
TRBD1	TRBV5-1	TRBJ2-3	13	ASSLGTGDTDTQY
.	TRBV7-2	TRBJ2-7	11	ASSRDKTYEQY
.	TRBV5-1	TRBJ1-5	12	ASSSSGEGQPQH
.	TRBV28	TRBJ1-5	12	ASSLGDINQPQH
.	TRBV5-5	TRBJ1-4	9	ASSLGEKLF
.	TRBV9	TRBJ1-1	14	ASSLGIGGVNTEAF
.	TRBV10-3	TRBJ2-7	12	AISESLGGYEQY
.	TRBV6-5	TRBJ1-1	13	ASSYSSSSNTEAF